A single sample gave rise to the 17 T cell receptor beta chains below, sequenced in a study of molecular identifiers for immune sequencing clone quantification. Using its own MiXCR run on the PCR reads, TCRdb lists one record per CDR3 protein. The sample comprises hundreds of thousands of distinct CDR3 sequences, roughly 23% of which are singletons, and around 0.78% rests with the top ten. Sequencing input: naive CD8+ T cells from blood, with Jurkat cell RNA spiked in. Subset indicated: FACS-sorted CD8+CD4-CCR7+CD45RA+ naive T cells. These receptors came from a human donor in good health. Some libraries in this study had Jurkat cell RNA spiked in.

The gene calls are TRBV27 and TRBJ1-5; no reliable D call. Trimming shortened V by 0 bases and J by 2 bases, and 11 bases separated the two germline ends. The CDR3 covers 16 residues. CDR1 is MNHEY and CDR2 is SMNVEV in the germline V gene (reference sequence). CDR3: CASSLSVGAGNQPQHF. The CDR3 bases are TGTGCCAGCAGTTTATCGGTAGGAGCCGGCAATCAGCCCCAGCATTTT.

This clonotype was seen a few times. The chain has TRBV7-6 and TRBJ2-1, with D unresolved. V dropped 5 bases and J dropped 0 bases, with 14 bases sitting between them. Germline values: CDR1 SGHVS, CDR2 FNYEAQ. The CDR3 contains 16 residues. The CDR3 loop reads CASSLTSRSSYNEQFF. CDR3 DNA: TGTGCCAGCAGCCTGACATCAAGAAGCTCCTACAATGAGCAGTTCTTC.

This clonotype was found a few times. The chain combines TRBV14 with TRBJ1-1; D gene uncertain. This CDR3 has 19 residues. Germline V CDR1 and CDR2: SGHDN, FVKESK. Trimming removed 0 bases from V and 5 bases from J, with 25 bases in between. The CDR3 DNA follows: TGTGCCAGCAGCCAAGATAGTAGCGTAGCGTCCAGGTCGCATACTGAAGCTTTCTTT. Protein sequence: CASSQDSSVASRSHTEAFF.

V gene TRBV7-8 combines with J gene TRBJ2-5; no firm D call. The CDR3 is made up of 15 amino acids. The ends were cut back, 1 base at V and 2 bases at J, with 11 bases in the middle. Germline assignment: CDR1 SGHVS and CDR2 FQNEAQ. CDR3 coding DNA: TGTGCCAGCAGCTTAGGGGTAGGACGGCAAGAGACCCAGTACTTC. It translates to CASSLGVGRQETQYF.

The CDR3 DNA reads as TGTGCCAGCAGCTTGGGCCCGGACCGCGGTACCTACATTCAGTACTTC. This encodes CASSLGPDRGTYIQYF. The chain combines TRBV7-9 with TRBJ2-4; no firm D call. The germline V gene encodes CDR1 SEHNR and CDR2 FQNEAQ (reference sequence). The V end was cut by 3 bases, the J end by 8 bases, with 20 bases between. The CDR3 consists of 16 residues.

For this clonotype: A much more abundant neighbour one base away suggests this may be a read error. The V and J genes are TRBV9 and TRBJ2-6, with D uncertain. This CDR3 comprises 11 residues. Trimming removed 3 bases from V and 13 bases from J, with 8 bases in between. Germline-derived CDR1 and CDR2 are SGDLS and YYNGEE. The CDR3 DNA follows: TGTGCCAGCAGCGCCTCTGGGGTCCTGACTTTC. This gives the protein CASSASGVLTF.

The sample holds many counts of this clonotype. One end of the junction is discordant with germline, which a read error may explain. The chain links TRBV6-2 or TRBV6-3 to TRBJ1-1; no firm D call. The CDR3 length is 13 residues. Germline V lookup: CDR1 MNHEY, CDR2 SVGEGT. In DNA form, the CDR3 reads TGTGCCAGCAGTGCCAAGGAAAACATTGAAGCTTTCTTT. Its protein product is CASSAKENIEAFF.

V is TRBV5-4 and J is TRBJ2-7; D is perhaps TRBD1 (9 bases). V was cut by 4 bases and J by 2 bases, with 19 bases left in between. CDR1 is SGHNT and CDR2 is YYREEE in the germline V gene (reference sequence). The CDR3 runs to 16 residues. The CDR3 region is CASSPGGTGITYEQYF. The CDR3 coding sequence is TGTGCCAGCAGCCCGGGAGGGACAGGGATTACCTACGAGCAGTACTTC.

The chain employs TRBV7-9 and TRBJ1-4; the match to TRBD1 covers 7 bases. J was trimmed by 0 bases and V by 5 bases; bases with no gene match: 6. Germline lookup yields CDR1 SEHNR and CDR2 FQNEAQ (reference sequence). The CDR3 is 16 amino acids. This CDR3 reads CASSPGQTPTNEKLFF. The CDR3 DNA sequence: TGTGCCAGCAGCCCGGGACAGACTCCAACTAATGAAAAACTGTTTTTT.

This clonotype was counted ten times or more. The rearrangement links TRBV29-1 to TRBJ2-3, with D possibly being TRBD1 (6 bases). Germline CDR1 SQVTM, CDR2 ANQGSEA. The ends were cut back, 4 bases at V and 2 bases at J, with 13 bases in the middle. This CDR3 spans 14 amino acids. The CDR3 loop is CSVVTGPSTDTQYF. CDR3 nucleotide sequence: TGCAGCGTTGTGACAGGACCATCCACAGATACGCAGTATTTT.

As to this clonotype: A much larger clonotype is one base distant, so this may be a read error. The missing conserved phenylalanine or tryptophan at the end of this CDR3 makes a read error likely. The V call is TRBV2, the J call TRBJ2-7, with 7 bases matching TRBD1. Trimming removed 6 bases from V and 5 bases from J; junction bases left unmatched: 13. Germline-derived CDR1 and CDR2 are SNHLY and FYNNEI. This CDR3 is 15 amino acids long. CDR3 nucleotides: TGTGCCAGCAGATCAACCGGGACAGCCATGGACGAGCAGTACTTA. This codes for CASRSTGTAMDEQYL.

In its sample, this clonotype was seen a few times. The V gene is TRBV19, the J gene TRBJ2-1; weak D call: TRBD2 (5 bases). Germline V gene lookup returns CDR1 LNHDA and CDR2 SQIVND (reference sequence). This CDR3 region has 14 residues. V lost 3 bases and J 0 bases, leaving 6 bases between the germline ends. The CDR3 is CASSIGSSYNEQFF. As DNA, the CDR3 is TGTGCCAGTAGTATTGGGAGCTCCTACAATGAGCAGTTCTTC.

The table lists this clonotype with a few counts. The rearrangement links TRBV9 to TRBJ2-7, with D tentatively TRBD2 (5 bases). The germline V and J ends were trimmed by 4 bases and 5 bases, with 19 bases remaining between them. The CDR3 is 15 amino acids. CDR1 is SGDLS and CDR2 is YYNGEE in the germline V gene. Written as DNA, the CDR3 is TGTGCCAGCAGCTCCCGAGGGCTCCATTCGAACGAGCAGTACTTC. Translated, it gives CASSSRGLHSNEQYF.

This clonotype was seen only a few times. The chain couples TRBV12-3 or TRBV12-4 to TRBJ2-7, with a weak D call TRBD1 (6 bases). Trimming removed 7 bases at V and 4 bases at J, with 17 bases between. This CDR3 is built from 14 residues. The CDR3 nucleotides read TGTGCCAGCACCCTGGGGGCGGGTGGTTACGAGCAGTACTTC. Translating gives CASTLGAGGYEQYF.

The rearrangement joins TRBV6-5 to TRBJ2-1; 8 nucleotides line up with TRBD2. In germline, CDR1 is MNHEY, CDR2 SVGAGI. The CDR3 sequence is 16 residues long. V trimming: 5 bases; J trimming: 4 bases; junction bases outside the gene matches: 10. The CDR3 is CASSAPTSGPYNEQFF. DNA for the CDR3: TGTGCCAGCAGTGCACCCACTAGCGGCCCTTACAATGAGCAGTTCTTC.

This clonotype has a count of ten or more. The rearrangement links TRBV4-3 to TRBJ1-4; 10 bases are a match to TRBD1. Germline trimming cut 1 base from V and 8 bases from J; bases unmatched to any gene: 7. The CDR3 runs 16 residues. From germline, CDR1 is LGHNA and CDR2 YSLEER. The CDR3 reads CASSQAGQGGTEKLFF. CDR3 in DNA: TGCGCCAGCAGCCAAGCAGGACAGGGGGGGACGGAAAAACTGTTTTTT.

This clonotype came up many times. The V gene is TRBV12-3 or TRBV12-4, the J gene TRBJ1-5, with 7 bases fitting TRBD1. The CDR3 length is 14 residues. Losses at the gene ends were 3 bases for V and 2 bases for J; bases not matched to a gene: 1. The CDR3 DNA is TGTGCCAGCAGTTTTCAGGGGGGCAATCAGCCCCAGCATTTT. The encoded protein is CASSFQGGNQPQHF.